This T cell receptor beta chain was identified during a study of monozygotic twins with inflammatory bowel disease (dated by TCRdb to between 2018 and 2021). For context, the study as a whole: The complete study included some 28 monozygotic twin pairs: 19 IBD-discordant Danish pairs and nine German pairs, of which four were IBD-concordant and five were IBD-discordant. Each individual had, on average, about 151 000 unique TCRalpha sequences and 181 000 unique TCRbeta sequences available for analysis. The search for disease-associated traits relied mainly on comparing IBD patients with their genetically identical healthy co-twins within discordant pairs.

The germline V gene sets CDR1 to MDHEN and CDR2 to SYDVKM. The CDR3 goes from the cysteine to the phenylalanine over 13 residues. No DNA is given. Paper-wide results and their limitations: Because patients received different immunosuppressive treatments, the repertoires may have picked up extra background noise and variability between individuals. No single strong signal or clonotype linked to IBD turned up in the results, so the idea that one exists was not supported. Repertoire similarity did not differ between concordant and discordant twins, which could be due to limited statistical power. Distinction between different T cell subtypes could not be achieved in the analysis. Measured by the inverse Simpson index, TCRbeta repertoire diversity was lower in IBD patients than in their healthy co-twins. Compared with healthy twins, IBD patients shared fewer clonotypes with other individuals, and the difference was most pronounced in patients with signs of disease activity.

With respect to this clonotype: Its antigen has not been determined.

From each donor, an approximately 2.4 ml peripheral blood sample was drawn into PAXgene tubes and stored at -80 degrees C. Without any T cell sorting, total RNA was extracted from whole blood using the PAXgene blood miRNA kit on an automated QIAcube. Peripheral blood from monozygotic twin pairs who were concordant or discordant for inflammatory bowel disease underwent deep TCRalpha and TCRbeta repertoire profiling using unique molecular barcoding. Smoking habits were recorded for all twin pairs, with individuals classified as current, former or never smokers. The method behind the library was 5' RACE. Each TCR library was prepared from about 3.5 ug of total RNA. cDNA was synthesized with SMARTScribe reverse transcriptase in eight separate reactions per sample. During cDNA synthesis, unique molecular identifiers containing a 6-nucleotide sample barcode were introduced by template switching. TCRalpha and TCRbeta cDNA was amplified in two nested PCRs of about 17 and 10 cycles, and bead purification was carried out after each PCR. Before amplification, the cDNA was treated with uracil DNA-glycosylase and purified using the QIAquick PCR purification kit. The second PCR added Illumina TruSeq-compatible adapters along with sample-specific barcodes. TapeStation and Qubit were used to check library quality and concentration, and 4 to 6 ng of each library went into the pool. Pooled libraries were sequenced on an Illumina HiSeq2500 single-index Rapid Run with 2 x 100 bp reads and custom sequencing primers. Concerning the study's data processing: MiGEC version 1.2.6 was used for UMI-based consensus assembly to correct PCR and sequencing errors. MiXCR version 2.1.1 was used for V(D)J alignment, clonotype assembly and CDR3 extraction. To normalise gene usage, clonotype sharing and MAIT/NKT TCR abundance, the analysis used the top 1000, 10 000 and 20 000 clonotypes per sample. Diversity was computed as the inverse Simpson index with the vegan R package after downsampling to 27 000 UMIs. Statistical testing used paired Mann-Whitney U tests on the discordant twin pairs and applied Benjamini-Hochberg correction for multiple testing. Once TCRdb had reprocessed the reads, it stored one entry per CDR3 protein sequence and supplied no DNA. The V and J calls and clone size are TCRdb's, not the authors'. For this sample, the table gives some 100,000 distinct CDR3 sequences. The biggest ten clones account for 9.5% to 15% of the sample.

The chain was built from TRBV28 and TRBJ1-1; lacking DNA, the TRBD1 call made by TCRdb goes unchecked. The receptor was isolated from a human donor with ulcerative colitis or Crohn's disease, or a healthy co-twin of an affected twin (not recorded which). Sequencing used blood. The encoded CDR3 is CASSPDGDTEAFF. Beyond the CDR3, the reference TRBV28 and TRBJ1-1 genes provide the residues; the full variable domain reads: DVKVTQSSRYLVKRTGEKVFLECVQDMDHENMFWYRQDPGLGLRLIYFSYDVKMKEKGDIPEGYSVSREKKERFSLILESASTNQTSMYLCASSPDGDTEAFFGQGTRLTVV.